Shown below are 25 T cell receptor beta chains from a single sample sequenced in a study of a mutant IDH1 vaccine in newly diagnosed glioma. Profiling relied on immunoSEQ multiplex PCR, and the TCRdb table lists in-frame clones only, not all of them. The sample yields around 32,000 clones, roughly four fifths seen once. Time point defined: week 35, safety follow-up. In the vaccine, a single dose held 300 ug of the mutant IDH1 20-mer peptide, along with topical imiquimod. No cognate antigen is known for these TCRs. The sequencing used PBMCs, collected from a glioma patient whose treatment included an IDH1 peptide vaccine. These receptor sequences come from a woman under 30 with glioma.

The gene calls are TRBV29-1 and TRBJ2-2; TRBD1 might be the D (5 bases). This CDR3 is built from 14 residues. V lost 3 bases and J lost 6, with 14 bases in between. Looked up from germline, CDR1 is SQVTM and CDR2 is ANQGSEA. The CDR3 protein is CSVDIRQGAGELFF. DNA for the CDR3: TGCAGCGTTGACATTCGGCAAGGGGCCGGGGAGCTGTTTTTT.

This sequence joins TRBV6-5 and TRBJ1-3; D remains unclear. This CDR3 has 12 residues. CDR1 and CDR2 from the germline V gene are MNHEY and SVGAGI. The V gene lost 2 bases and the J gene lost 10 bases, with 9 bases spanning the gap. The CDR3 DNA reads TGTGCCAGCAGTTACGGAGACTCGACCATATATTTT. Encoded protein: CASSYGDSTIYF.

The chain joins TRBV4-1 to TRBJ2-7; no firm D call. CDR1 is MGHRA and CDR2 is YSYEKL in the germline V gene. This CDR3 comprises 14 residues. V lost 1 base and J lost 2, with 9 bases in between. The CDR3 sequence: CASSQVPRTYEQYF. The DNA of the CDR3 is TGCGCCAGCAGCCAAGTCCCCAGAACCTACGAGCAGTACTTC.

This chain joins TRBV4-1 and TRBJ1-1; TRBD1 might be the D (5 bases). From germline, CDR1 is MGHRA and CDR2 YSYEKL. The CDR3 sequence is 16 residues long. V was cut by 0 bases and J by 9 bases, with 20 bases left in between. CDR3: CASSQEVAGQGRKAFF. As DNA, the CDR3 is TGCGCCAGCAGCCAAGAGGTTGCGGGGCAGGGTAGGAAAGCTTTCTTT.

The genes are TRBV28 and TRBJ2-4; possibly TRBD1 for D (5 bases). V lost 4 bases to trimming and J lost 0 bases, with 10 bases between them. Germline CDR1 MDHEN, CDR2 SYDVKM. The CDR3 runs 15 residues. CDR3 coding DNA: TGTGCCAGCAGTTGGGGCGACCTAGCCAAAAACATTCAGTACTTC. It specifies CASSWGDLAKNIQYF.

V usage is TRBV12-5 and J usage is TRBJ2-5; D unclear. The CDR3 runs 15 residues. The germline gives CDR1 LGHNT, CDR2 FRNRAP. Trimming took 3 bases from V and 3 from J, leaving 14 bases between them. CDR3 sequence: CASGFTPSSEETQYF. The DNA for the CDR3 is TGTGCTAGTGGTTTTACCCCCTCGTCCGAAGAGACCCAGTACTTC.

This chain joins TRBV23-1 and TRBJ1-6; 9 bases map to TRBD1. TRBV23-1 counts as an open reading frame of uncertain function. The CDR3 sequence is 19 residues long. Trimming removed 3 bases from V and 7 bases from J; junction bases left unmatched: 16. The CDR3, as DNA: TGCGCCAGCAGTCATTCCTTCTCCGAAGGACAGGGGAAAAATTCACCCCTCCACTTT. Encoded protein: CASSHSFSEGQGKNSPLHF.

The rearrangement links TRBV7-2 to TRBJ2-3; TRBD2 might be the D (5 bases). CDR1 and CDR2 from the germline V gene are SGHTA and FQGNSA. V lost 2 bases, J lost 0 bases, and 9 bases lay in between. The CDR3 is 15 residues long. The DNA for the CDR3 is TGTGCCAGCAGCTTACGGCGGACTAGCACAGATACGCAGTATTTT. Translation gives CASSLRRTSTDTQYF.

The chain couples TRBV12-5 to TRBJ1-1; D is unresolved. The V gene's germline CDR1 is LGHNT and CDR2 FRNRAP. The V gene lost 2 bases and the J gene lost 1 base, with 8 bases spanning the gap. The CDR3 is 14 residues long. The CDR3 region has the DNA TGTGCTAGTGGTTTGTCAGGAGCGAACACTGAAGCTTTCTTT. This sequence encodes CASGLSGANTEAFF.

This clone came up a few times. The gene calls are TRBV6-5 and TRBJ1-1, with TRBD1 identical over 7 bases. Germline CDR1 and CDR2: MNHEY and SVGAGI. Losses at the gene ends were 0 bases for V and 4 bases for J; bases not matched to a gene: 5. This CDR3 has 15 residues. CDR3 DNA: TGTGCCAGCAGTTACTCAGGGGGCTTTAGCACTGAAGCTTTCTTT. Protein sequence: CASSYSGGFSTEAFF.

The chain joins TRBV28 to TRBJ2-7; TRBD2 matches 9 bases. J lost 3 bases, V lost 2 bases, and 2 bases had no gene match. Germline V CDR1 and CDR2: MDHEN, SYDVKM. This CDR3 comprises 14 residues. The CDR3 DNA reads TGTGCCAGCAGTTTAGGGCGGGGGGGCTACGAGCAGTACTTC. Its protein product is CASSLGRGGYEQYF.

The chain's CDR3 is CASTGKTDTQYF. CDR3 nucleotide sequence: TGTGCCAGCACGGGAAAAACAGATACGCAGTATTTT. The chain carries TRBV2 and TRBJ2-3, with D tentatively TRBD2 (5 bases). V dropped 7 bases and J dropped 3 bases, with 8 bases sitting between them. The CDR3 length is 12 residues. The V gene's germline CDR1 is SNHLY and CDR2 FYNNEI.

This chain connects TRBV5-1 to TRBJ2-3; D assignment may be TRBD1 or TRBD2 (6 bases each). Trimming left V 1 base short and J 4 bases short, with 13 bases between. Germline CDR1 reads SGHRS; CDR2 reads YFSETQ. CDR3 length equals 15 residues. CDR3 sequence reads: CASSLRRGVADTQYF. The CDR3, as DNA: TGCGCCAGCAGCTTGCGGAGGGGGGTAGCAGATACGCAGTATTTT.

This chain connects TRBV4-1 to TRBJ1-2; 7 bases line up with TRBD1. Germline CDR1 and CDR2: MGHRA and YSYEKL. The CDR3 sequence is 13 residues long. J lost 5 bases, V lost 4 bases, and 4 bases had no gene match. In nucleotides, the CDR3 is TGCGCCAGCAGCCCCTGGGACAGTTATGGCTACACCTTC. This codes for CASSPWDSYGYTF.

The rearrangement links TRBV6-5 to TRBJ2-1, with 8 bases identical to TRBD2. The CDR3 loop spans 15 amino acids. Germline trimming cut 5 bases from V and 0 bases from J; bases unmatched to any gene: 3. Germline CDR1 MNHEY, CDR2 SVGAGI. Written as DNA, the CDR3 is TGTGCCAGCAGTCTTAGCGGGGCCTCCTACAATGAGCAGTTCTTC. This encodes CASSLSGASYNEQFF.

This clone was picked up a small number of times. The chain couples TRBV4-1 to TRBJ1-5; D remains unclear. The germline V gene has CDR1 MGHRA and CDR2 YSYEKL. The CDR3 extends over 19 amino acids. Trimming shortened V by 0 bases and J by 6 bases, and 24 bases separated the two germline ends. CDR3 region: CASSQDSGWRHFRSQPQHF. The CDR3 DNA reads as TGCGCCAGCAGCCAAGATTCGGGTTGGAGGCATTTCAGGAGTCAGCCCCAGCATTTT.

The chain uses TRBV14 and TRBJ2-1; no clear D gene. Looked up from germline, CDR1 is SGHDN and CDR2 is FVKESK. With 1 base removed from V and 3 bases from J, the gap between germline ends came to 4 bases. The CDR3 length is 13 residues. This CDR3 reads CASSQGLYNEQFF. The DNA of the CDR3 is TGTGCCAGCAGCCAAGGACTCTACAATGAGCAGTTCTTC.

The V and J genes are TRBV6-1 and TRBJ2-7; D is possibly TRBD2 (7 bases). Germline V gene lookup returns CDR1 MNHNS and CDR2 SASEGT. The CDR3 consists of 14 residues. V lost 4 bases, J lost 6 bases, and 16 bases lay in between. The DNA for the CDR3 is TGTGCCAGCAGTGGGGGGGGCGGGTTCAGCGAGCAGTACTTC. Translating gives CASSGGGGFSEQYF.

This clone was counted only a few times. The genes are TRBV28 and TRBJ1-2; D ambiguous. This CDR3 region has 15 residues. Germline CDR1 reads MDHEN; CDR2 reads SYDVKM. Deletions cut 5 bases from V and 8 bases from J, with 21 bases between. The CDR3 nucleotides are TGTGCCAGCAGTCCCCGACCAGAAGAACCCCTGGGCTACACCTTC. Translation: CASSPRPEEPLGYTF.

The V call is TRBV6-5, the J call TRBJ2-4; D is uncertain. Germline lookup yields CDR1 MNHEY and CDR2 SVGAGI. The CDR3 contains 14 residues. V gave up 6 bases and J gave up 8 bases, with 17 bases separating them. The CDR3 loop is CASRPRAMVDIQYF. The CDR3 DNA sequence: TGTGCCAGCAGACCCCGGGCAATGGTGGACATTCAGTACTTC.

This sequence joins TRBV6-6 and TRBJ1-1; TRBD1 is a possible D gene (6 bases). The germline V gene encodes CDR1 MNHNY and CDR2 SVGAGI (reference sequence). V gave up 5 bases and J gave up 1 base, with 14 bases separating them. The CDR3 runs to 15 residues. DNA of the CDR3: TGTGCCAGCAGTCAAGGGGGGAGATGGAACACTGAAGCTTTCTTT. It codes for CASSQGGRWNTEAFF.

V usage is TRBV6-5 and J usage is TRBJ2-1; D not resolved. The germline gives CDR1 MNHEY, CDR2 SVGAGI. Trimming shortened V by 0 bases and J by 3 bases, and 6 bases separated the two germline ends. This CDR3 comprises 14 residues. In DNA form, the CDR3 reads TGTGCCAGCAGTTACTCGACGGACTACAATGAGCAGTTCTTC. As protein: CASSYSTDYNEQFF.

This clone was seen a single time. The chain has TRBV27 and TRBJ2-5, with D perhaps TRBD1 (6 bases). Germline V lookup: CDR1 MNHEY, CDR2 SMNVEV (reference sequence). This CDR3 comprises 14 residues. The V gene lost 4 bases and the J gene lost 4 bases, with 13 bases spanning the gap. CDR3 protein: CASSYNRDRETQYF. For the CDR3, the DNA is TGTGCCAGCAGTTACAACAGGGACCGAGAGACCCAGTACTTC.

The chain joins TRBV29-1 to TRBJ2-2; 9 bases are shared with TRBD2. V trimming: 5 bases; J trimming: 1 base; junction bases outside the gene matches: 8. Germline V lookup: CDR1 SQVTM, CDR2 ANQGSEA. CDR3 length: 16 amino acids. CDR3 sequence: CSVRVWTSENTGELFF. CDR3 DNA: TGCAGCGTTCGAGTTTGGACTAGCGAGAACACCGGGGAGCTGTTTTTT.

The chain has TRBV7-2 and TRBJ2-3, with D uncertain. Deletions cut 5 bases from V and 4 bases from J, with 13 bases between. The CDR3 sequence is 14 residues long. Germline values: CDR1 SGHTA, CDR2 FQGNSA. In DNA form, the CDR3 reads TGTGCCAGCAGCCCGAGACTGAGACCAGATACGCAGTATTTT. Translated: CASSPRLRPDTQYF.